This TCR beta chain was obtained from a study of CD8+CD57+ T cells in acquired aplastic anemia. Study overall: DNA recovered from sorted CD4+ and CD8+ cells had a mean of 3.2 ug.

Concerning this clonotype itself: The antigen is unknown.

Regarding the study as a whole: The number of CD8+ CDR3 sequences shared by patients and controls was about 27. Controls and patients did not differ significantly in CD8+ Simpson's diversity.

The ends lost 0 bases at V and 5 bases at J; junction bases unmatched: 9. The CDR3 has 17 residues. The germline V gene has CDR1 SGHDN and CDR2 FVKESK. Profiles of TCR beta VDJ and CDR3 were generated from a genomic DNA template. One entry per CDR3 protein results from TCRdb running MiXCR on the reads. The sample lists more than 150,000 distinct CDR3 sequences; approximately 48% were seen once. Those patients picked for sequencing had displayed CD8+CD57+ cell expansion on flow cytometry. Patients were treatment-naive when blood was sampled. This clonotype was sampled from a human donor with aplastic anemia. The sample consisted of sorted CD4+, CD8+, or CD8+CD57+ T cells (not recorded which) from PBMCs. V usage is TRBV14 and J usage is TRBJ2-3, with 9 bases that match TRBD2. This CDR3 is CASSQDVGGGAEDTQYF. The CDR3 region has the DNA TGTGCCAGCAGCCAAGATGTGGGCGGGGGGGCCGAAGATACGCAGTATTTT. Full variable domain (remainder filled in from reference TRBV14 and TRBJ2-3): EAGVTQFPSHSVIEKGQTVTLRCDPISGHDNLYWYRRVMGKEIKFLLHFVKESKQDESGMPNNRFLAERTGGTYSTLKVQPAELEDSGVYFCASSQDVGGGAEDTQYFGPGTRLTVL.